This T cell receptor (beta chain) was observed in a study of blood T cell repertoires in COVID-19. The data were produced by immunoSEQ multiplex PCR, yet TCRdb's version contains in-frame clones alone and is incomplete. The sample carries over 450,000 clones, 85% to 90% recorded once. From germline, CDR1 is SNHLY and CDR2 FYNNEI. The germline V and J ends were trimmed by 2 bases and 8 bases, with 13 bases remaining between them. The CDR3 runs to 14 residues. This TCR was recovered from a man aged 18 to 30 with COVID-19, enrolled during active disease. Specimen: peripheral blood. The chain is built from TRBV2 and TRBJ2-1, with D possibly TRBD2 on 5 matching bases. The CDR3 DNA follows: TGTGCCAGCAGTGAATACACTAGTAGGCATGAGCAGTTCTTC. This gives the protein CASSEYTSRHEQFF.